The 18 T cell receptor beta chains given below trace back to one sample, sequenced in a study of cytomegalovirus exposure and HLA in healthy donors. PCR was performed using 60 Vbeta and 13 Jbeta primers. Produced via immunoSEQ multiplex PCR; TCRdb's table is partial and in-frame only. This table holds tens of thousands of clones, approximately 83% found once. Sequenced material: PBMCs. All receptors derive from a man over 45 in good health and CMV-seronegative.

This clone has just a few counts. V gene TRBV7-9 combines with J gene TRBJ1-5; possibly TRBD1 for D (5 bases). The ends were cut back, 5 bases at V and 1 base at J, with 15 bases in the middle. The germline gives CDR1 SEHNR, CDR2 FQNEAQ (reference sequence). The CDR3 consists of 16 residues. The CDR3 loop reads CASSPDGGTSNQPQHF. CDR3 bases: TGTGCCAGCAGCCCGGATGGGGGGACGAGCAATCAGCCCCAGCATTTT.

The CDR3 region is CASSLKLPRETQYF. The CDR3 region has the DNA TGTGCCAGCAGCTTAAAACTCCCCCGAGAGACCCAGTACTTC. The chain uses TRBV7-2 and TRBJ2-5, with no clear D. CDR3 length: 14 residues. Trimming pared 2 bases from V and 4 bases from J, leaving 11 bases between. CDR1 and CDR2 from the germline V gene are SGHTA and FQGNSA.

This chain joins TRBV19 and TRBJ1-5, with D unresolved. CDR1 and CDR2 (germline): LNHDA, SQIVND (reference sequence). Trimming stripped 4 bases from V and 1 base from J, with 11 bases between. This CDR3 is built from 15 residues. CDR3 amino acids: CASSTESLSNQPQHF. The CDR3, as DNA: TGTGCCAGTAGTACAGAGAGTCTCAGCAATCAGCCCCAGCATTTT.

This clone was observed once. CDR3 region: CSVGLAGSYEQYF. CDR3 DNA sequence: TGCAGCGTGGGACTAGCGGGGTCCTACGAGCAGTACTTC. The J gene is TRBJ2-7, the V gene TRBV29-1, with TRBD2 matching over 13 bases. CDR3 length equals 13 residues. Losses at the gene ends were 6 bases for V and 1 base for J; bases not matched to a gene: 0. Germline-derived CDR1 and CDR2 are SQVTM and ANQGSEA.

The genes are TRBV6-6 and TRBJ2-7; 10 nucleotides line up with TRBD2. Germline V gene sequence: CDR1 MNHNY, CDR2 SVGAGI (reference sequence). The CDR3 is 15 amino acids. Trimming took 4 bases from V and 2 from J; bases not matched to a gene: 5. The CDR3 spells CASSWYTSGAYEQYF. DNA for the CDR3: TGTGCCAGCAGTTGGTATACTAGCGGGGCCTACGAGCAGTACTTC.

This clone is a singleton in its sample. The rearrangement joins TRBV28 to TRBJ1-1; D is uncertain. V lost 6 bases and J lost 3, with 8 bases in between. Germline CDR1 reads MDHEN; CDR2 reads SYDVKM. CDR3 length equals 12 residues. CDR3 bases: TGTGCCAGCAGGGGCGGGTACACTGAAGCTTTCTTT. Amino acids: CASRGGYTEAFF.

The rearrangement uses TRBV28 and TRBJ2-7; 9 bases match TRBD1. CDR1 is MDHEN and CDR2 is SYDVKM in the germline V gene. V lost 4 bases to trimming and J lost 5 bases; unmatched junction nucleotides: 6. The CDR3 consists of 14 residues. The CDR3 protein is CASSYPDRGHEQYF. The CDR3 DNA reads TGTGCCAGCAGTTACCCGGACAGGGGCCACGAGCAGTACTTC.

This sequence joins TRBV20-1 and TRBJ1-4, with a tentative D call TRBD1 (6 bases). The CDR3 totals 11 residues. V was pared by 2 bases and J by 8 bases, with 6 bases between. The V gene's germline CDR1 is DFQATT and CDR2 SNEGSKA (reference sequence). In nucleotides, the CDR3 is TGCAGTGCTAGACAGGGGGAAAAACTGTTTTTT. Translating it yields CSARQGEKLFF.

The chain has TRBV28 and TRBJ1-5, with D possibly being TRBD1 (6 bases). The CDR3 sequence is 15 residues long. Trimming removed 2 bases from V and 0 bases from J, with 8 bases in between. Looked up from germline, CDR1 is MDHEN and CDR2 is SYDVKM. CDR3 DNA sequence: TGTGCCAGCAGTTTAAGGGGGGGTAGCAATCAGCCCCAGCATTTT. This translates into CASSLRGGSNQPQHF.

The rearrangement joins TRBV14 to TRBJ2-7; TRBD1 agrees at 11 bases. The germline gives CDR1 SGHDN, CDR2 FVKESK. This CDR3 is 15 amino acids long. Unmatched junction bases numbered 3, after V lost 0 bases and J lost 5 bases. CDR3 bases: TGTGCCAGCAGCCAAGAAAGGACAGGGGGCAACGAGCAGTACTTC. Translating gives CASSQERTGGNEQYF. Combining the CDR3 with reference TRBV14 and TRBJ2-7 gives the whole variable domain EAGVTQFPSHSVIEKGQTVTLRCDPISGHDNLYWYRRVMGKEIKFLLHFVKESKQDESGMPNNRFLAERTGGTYSTLKVQPAELEDSGVYFCASSQERTGGNEQYFGPGTRLTVT.

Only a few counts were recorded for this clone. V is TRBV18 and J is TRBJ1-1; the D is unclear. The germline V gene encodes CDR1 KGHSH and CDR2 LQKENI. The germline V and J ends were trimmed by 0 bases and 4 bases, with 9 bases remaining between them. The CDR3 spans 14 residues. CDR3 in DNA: TGTGCCAGCTCACCACCAGGTAGCAGCACTGAAGCTTTCTTT. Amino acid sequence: CASSPPGSSTEAFF.

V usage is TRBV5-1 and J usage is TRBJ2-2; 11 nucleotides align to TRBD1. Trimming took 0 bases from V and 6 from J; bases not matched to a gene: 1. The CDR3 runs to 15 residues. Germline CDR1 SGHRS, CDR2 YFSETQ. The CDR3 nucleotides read TGCGCCAGCAGCTTGGCGGGACAGGGGGCCGGGGAGCTGTTTTTT. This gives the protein CASSLAGQGAGELFF.

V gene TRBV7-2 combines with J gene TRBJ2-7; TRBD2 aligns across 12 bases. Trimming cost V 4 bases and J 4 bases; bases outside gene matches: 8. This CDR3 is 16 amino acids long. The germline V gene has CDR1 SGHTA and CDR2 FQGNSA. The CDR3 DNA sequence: TGTGCCAGCAGCTCCGCGACTAGCGGGAGTAAGTACGAGCAGTACTTC. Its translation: CASSSATSGSKYEQYF.

The CDR3 DNA sequence: TGTGCCAGCAGCTTAAACGGGGGACCCTACGAGCAGTACTTC. Its protein product is CASSLNGGPYEQYF. This chain joins TRBV7-2 and TRBJ2-7; a weak D match, TRBD2 (6 bases). The V gene's germline CDR1 is SGHTA and CDR2 FQGNSA. The CDR3 runs 14 residues. Trimming pared 2 bases from V and 2 bases from J, leaving 10 bases between.

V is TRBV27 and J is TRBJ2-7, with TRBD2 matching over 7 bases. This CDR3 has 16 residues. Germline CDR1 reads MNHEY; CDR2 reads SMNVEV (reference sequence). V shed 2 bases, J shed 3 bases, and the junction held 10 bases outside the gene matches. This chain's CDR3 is CASSLDKGLVFYEQYF. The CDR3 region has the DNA TGTGCCAGCAGTTTAGATAAAGGACTAGTCTTCTACGAGCAGTACTTC.

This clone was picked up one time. CDR3 in DNA: TGTGCCAGCAGCCCAGGACTGGGTCGGCGGAGCAATGAGCAGTTCTTC. Amino acids: CASSPGLGRRSNEQFF. The V gene is TRBV5-4, the J gene TRBJ2-1; D may be TRBD2 (5 bases). Germline CDR1 is SGHNT and CDR2 is YYREEE (reference sequence). V was shortened by 4 bases and J by 6 bases, with 20 bases between the two germline ends. CDR3 size: 16 residues.

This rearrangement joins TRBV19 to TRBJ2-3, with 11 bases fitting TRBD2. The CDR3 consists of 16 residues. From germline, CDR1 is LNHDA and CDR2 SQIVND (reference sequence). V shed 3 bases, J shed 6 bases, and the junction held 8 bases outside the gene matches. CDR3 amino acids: CASSISGRAGSDTQYF. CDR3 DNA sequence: TGTGCCAGTAGTATTAGCGGGAGGGCCGGATCCGATACGCAGTATTTT.

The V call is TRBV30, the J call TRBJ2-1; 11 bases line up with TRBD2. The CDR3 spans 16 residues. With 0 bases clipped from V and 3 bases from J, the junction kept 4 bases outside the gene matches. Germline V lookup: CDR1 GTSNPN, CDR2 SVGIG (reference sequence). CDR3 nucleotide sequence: TGTGCCTGGAGTGTGGCTAGCGGGAGGAACTACAATGAGCAGTTCTTC. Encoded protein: CAWSVASGRNYNEQFF.